This T cell receptor beta chain originates from a study of CD4 T cells in relation to SARS-CoV-2 and coronaviruses. Study-level background: Convalescent donors were aged about 21 to 80, with median approximately 40 years. Broader study findings: Compared with monoreactive clones, crossreactive clones showed significantly weaker SARS-CoV-2 expansion.

The V gene lost 3 bases and the J gene lost 0 bases, with 7 bases spanning the gap. The CDR3 length is 14 residues. CDR1 is PRHDT and CDR2 is FYEKMQ in the germline V gene (reference sequence). Naive and memory CD4+ T cells were separated from cryopreserved PBMCs. With respect to this clone: Its antigen is as yet unknown.

TCRdb's table, derived via immunoSEQ multiplex PCR, lists solely in-frame clones and lacks some. The table records 38,000 or so clones, around 85% of them present only once. The gene calls are TRBV13 and TRBJ2-3; D remains ambiguous. This receptor was taken from an adult with COVID-19. Sequencing was done on a sample of naive CD4+ T cells from PBMCs, cultured in vitro. Subset reported: naive CD4+ T cells isolated by negative enrichment. CDR3 loop: CASSFPGSTDTQYF. The CDR3 DNA follows: TGTGCCAGCAGCTTTCCCGGGAGCACAGATACGCAGTATTTT.